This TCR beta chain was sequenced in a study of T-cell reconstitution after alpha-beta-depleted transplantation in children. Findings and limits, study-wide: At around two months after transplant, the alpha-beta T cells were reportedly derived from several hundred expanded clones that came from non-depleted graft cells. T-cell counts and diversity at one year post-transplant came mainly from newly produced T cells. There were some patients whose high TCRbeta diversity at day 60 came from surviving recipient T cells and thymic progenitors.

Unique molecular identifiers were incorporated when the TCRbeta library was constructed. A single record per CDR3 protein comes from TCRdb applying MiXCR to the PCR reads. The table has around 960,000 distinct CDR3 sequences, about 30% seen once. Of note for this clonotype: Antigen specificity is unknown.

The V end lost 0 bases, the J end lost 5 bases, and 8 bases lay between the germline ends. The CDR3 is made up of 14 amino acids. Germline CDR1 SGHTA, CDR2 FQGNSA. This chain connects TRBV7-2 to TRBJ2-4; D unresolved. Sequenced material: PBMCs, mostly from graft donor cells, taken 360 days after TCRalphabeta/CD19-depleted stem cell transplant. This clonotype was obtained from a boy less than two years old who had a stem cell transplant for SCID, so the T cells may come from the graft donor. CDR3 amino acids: CASSLAGSQNIQYF. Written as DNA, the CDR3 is TGTGCCAGCAGCTTAGCGGGCAGTCAAAACATTCAGTACTTC.